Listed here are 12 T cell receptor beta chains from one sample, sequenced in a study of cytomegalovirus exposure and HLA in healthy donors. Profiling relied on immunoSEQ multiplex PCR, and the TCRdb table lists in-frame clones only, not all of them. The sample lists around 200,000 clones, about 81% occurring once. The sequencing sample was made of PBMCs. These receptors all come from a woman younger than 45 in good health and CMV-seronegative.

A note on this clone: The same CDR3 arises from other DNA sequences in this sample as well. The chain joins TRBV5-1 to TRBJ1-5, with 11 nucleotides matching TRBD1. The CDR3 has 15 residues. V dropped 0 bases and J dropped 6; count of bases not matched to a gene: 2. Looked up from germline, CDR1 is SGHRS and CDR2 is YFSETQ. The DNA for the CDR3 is TGCGCCAGCAGCTTGGGGACAGGGGGCGGTCAGCCCCAGCATTTT. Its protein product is CASSLGTGGGQPQHF.

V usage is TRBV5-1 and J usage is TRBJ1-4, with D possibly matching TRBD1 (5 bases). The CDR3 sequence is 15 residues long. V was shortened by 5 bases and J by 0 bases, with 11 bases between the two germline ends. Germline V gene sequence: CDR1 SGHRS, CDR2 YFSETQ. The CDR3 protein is CASSLQTATNEKLFF. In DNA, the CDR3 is TGCGCCAGCAGTCTCCAGACAGCAACTAATGAAAAACTGTTTTTT.

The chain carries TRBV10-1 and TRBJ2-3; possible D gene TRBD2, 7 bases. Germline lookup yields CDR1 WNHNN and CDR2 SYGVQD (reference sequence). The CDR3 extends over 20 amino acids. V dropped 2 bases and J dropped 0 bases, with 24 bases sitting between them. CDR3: CASSELPGAGAASSTDTQYF. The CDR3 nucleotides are TGCGCCAGCAGTGAGCTGCCGGGGGCGGGGGCGGCCTCTAGCACAGATACGCAGTATTTT.

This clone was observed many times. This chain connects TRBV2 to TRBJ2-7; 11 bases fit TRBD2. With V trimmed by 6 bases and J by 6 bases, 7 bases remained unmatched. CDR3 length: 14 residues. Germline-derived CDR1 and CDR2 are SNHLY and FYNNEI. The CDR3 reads CASRIAGGPGEQYF. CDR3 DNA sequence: TGTGCCAGCAGGATAGCGGGGGGGCCGGGCGAGCAGTACTTC.

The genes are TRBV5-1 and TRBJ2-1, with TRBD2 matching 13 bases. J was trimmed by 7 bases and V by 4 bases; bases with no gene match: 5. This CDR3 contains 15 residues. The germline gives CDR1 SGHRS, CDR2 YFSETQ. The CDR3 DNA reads TGCGCCAGCAGCCCCGGGACTAGCGGGGTTAATGAGCAGTTCTTC. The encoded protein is CASSPGTSGVNEQFF.

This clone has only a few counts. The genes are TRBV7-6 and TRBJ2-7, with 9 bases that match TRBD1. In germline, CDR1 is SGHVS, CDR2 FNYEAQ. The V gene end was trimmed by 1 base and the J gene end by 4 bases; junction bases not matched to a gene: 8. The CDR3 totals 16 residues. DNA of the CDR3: TGTGCCAGCAGCTTAGGTCCTGGGACAGGGAATTACGAGCAGTACTTC. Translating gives CASSLGPGTGNYEQYF.

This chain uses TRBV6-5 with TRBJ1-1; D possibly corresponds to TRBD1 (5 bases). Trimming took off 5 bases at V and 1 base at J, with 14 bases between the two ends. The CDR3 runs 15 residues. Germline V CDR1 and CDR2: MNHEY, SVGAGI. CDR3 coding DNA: TGTGCCAGCAGTACGCCGGGGGGGAAGAACACTGAAGCTTTCTTT. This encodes CASSTPGGKNTEAFF.

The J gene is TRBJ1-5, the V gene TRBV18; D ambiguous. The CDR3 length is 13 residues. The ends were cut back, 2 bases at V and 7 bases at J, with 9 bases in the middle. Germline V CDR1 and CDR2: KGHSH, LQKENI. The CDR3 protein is CASSPSGRQPQHF. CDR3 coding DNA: TGTGCCAGCTCACCATCGGGGAGGCAGCCCCAGCATTTT.

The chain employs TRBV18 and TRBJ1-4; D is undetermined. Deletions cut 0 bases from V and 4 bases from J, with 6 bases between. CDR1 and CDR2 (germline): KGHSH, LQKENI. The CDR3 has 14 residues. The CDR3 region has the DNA TGTGCCAGCTCACCACCGGCGGGTAATGAAAAACTGTTTTTT. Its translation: CASSPPAGNEKLFF.

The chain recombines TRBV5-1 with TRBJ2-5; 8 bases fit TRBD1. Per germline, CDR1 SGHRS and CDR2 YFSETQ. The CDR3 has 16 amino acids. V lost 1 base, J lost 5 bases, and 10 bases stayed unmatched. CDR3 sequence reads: CASSLPDRGNVETQYF. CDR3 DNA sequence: TGCGCCAGCAGCTTGCCCGACAGGGGAAATGTGGAGACCCAGTACTTC.

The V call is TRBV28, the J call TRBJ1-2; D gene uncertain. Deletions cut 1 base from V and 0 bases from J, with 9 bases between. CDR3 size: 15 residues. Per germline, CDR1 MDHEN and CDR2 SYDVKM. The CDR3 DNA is TGTGCCAGCAGTTTATTACAAAAAACTAACTATGGCTACACCTTC. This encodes CASSLLQKTNYGYTF.

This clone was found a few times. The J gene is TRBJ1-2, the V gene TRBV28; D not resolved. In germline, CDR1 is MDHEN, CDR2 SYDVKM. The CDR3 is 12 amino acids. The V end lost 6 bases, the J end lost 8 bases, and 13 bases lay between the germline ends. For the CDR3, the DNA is TGTGCCAGCAGCCACTCTCGAGGGGGCTACACCTTC. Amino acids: CASSHSRGGYTF.